The 18 T cell receptor beta chains below come from one sample, sequenced in a study of graft-versus-host responses after intestinal transplantation. Both intraepithelial and lamina propria lymphocytes were released by processing graft tissue. The method was immunoSEQ multiplex PCR; TCRdb's version includes in-frame clones alone and lacks a portion of them. This sample has about 7,400 clones; approximately 74% occur once, and the top ten carry approximately 9.6%. The specimen comprised ileum tissue, sampled roughly 450 days after transplant. These TCRs come from a human patient who received an intestinal transplant, so some T cells may come from the graft donor.

The V call is TRBV5-4, the J call TRBJ2-7, with 7 bases fitting TRBD1. The trim removed 4 bases at V and 1 base at J, leaving 2 bases unmatched. The CDR3 is made up of 13 amino acids. Germline values: CDR1 SGHNT, CDR2 YYREEE (reference sequence). CDR3 sequence reads: CASSVRGSYEQYV. The CDR3 region has the DNA TGTGCCAGCAGCGTCAGGGGGTCCTACGAGCAGTACGTC.

V gene TRBV11-3 combines with J gene TRBJ2-7; TRBD2 might be the D (7 bases). Germline lookup yields CDR1 SGHNT and CDR2 YENEEA. This CDR3 has 15 residues. The V end was cut by 3 bases, the J end by 4 bases, with 16 bases between. The DNA for the CDR3 is TGTGCCAGCAGCTTTGACAGGAGGCGGGGGTACGAGCAGTACTTC. It is translated as CASSFDRRRGYEQYF.

This chain joins TRBV7-9 and TRBJ2-3, with 11 positions matching TRBD2. CDR1 and CDR2 from the germline V gene are SEHNR and FQNEAQ (reference sequence). This CDR3 is 16 amino acids long. Trimming cost V 4 bases and J 0 bases; bases outside gene matches: 3. As DNA, the CDR3 is TGTGCCAGCAGCTATACTAGCGGGAGAAGCACAGATACGCAGTATTTT. This codes for CASSYTSGRSTDTQYF.

The rearrangement joins TRBV28 to TRBJ2-5, with D hard to call. The germline V gene has CDR1 MDHEN and CDR2 SYDVKM. V lost 5 bases, J lost 5 bases, and 9 bases lay in between. This CDR3 region has 12 residues. CDR3 bases: TGTGCCAGCAGTGTTGGGTGGGAGACCCAGTACTTC. This sequence encodes CASSVGWETQYF.

The count of this clone is one. This chain joins TRBV5-8 and TRBJ2-7, with TRBD2 identical over 11 bases. J gave up 0 bases and V 0 bases, and 8 bases lay outside the gene matches. This CDR3 is built from 18 residues. Per germline, CDR1 SGHTS and CDR2 YDEGEE. The CDR3 nucleotides read TGTGCCAGCAGCTTGGGAACTAGCGGGGGCCTCTACTCCTACGAGCAGTACGTC. Translation: CASSLGTSGGLYSYEQYV.

The chain uses TRBV19 and TRBJ1-2, with TRBD1 matching over 7 bases. V dropped 10 bases and J dropped 6; count of bases not matched to a gene: 14. Per germline, CDR1 LNHDA and CDR2 SQIVND (reference sequence). The CDR3 totals 14 residues. The CDR3 DNA follows: TGTGCCACCTCCTTGAGAAGGGGGCTGGATGGCTACACCTTC. Translated, it gives CATSLRRGLDGYTF. Full variable domain (missing parts from reference TRBV19 and TRBJ1-2): DGGITQSPKYLFRKEGQNVTLSCEQNLNHDAMYWYRQDPGQGLRLIYYSQIVNDFQKGDIAEGYSVSREKKESFPLTVTSAQKNPTAFYLCATSLRRGLDGYTFGSGTRLTVV.

This chain connects TRBV9 to TRBJ2-5, with TRBD2 identical over 9 bases. The CDR3 is 17 amino acids. Per the germline V gene, CDR1 is SGDLS and CDR2 is YYNGEE. V shed 0 bases, J shed 0 bases, and the junction held 6 bases outside the gene matches. CDR3 nucleotides: TGTGCCAGCAGCGTAGCTCTTAGCGGGGGCGACCAAGAGACCCAGTACTTC. Amino acid sequence: CASSVALSGGDQETQYF.

V and J are TRBV29-1 and TRBJ2-5, with D possibly called TRBD1 or TRBD2 (5 bases each). Looked up from germline, CDR1 is SQVTM and CDR2 is ANQGSEA. This CDR3 region has 14 residues. The V end was cut by 5 bases, the J end by 5 bases, with 18 bases between. In DNA, the CDR3 is TGCAGCGTTATGACGGGACGCGGTGGGGAGACCCAGTACTTC. This translates into CSVMTGRGGETQYF.

This chain joins TRBV5-1 and TRBJ2-2; 11 nucleotides agree with TRBD1. V gave up 4 bases and J gave up 7 bases; unmatched junction bases: 6. This CDR3 spans 15 amino acids. Germline lookup yields CDR1 SGHRS and CDR2 YFSETQ. For the CDR3, the DNA is TGCGCCAGCAGCCCAGGACAGGGGGCGCGCGGGGAGCTGTTTTTT. Protein sequence: CASSPGQGARGELFF.

V gene TRBV2 combines with J gene TRBJ2-1; no clear D gene. CDR3 length: 15 residues. Trimming removed 2 bases at V and 4 bases at J, with 12 bases between. Germline assignment: CDR1 SNHLY and CDR2 FYNNEI. CDR3 residues: CASSESDWEYNEQFF. DNA for the CDR3: TGTGCCAGCAGTGAAAGCGACTGGGAATACAATGAGCAGTTCTTC.

Remarks on this clone: Other DNA variants within this sample encode the same CDR3. J is TRBJ2-2 and V is TRBV5-1, with a weak D call TRBD2 (6 bases). The CDR3 extends over 14 amino acids. CDR1 is SGHRS, CDR2 YFSETQ, per germline. The V and J ends lost 3 bases and 3 bases respectively, with 9 bases between them. DNA of the CDR3: TGCGCCAGCAGCTCGGGACTTGACACCGGGGAGCTGTTTTTT. Residues: CASSSGLDTGELFF.

The V gene is TRBV19, the J gene TRBJ2-2, with TRBD2 matching 8 bases. V lost 0 bases, J lost 3 bases, and 9 bases stayed unmatched. This CDR3 has 18 residues. Germline assignment: CDR1 LNHDA and CDR2 SQIVND (reference sequence). In nucleotides, the CDR3 is TGTGCCAGTAGTATAGAGTGGGCGCGGGGGGAAGACACCGGGGAGCTGTTTTTT. Translating it yields CASSIEWARGEDTGELFF. Full variable domain (remainder filled in from reference TRBV19 and TRBJ2-2): DGGITQSPKYLFRKEGQNVTLSCEQNLNHDAMYWYRQDPGQGLRLIYYSQIVNDFQKGDIAEGYSVSREKKESFPLTVTSAQKNPTAFYLCASSIEWARGEDTGELFFGEGSRLTVL.

This chain connects TRBV13 to TRBJ1-4; D is ambiguous. V was cut by 5 bases and J by 7 bases, with 8 bases left in between. This CDR3 contains 12 residues. The V gene's germline CDR1 is PRHDT and CDR2 FYEKMQ (reference sequence). The CDR3 sequence: CASSTRAEKLFF. CDR3 nucleotides: TGTGCCAGCAGCACCCGGGCTGAAAAACTGTTTTTT.

The chain combines TRBV7-9 with TRBJ2-3, with 8 bases fitting TRBD1. Germline assignment: CDR1 SEHNR and CDR2 FQNEAQ (reference sequence). Losses at the gene ends were 10 bases for V and 0 bases for J; bases not matched to a gene: 6. The CDR3 is made up of 14 amino acids. CDR3 nucleotide sequence: TGTGCCATCAGGGGGCCATCTAGCACAGATACGCAGTATTTT. Protein sequence: CAIRGPSSTDTQYF.

This sequence joins TRBV28 and TRBJ2-7; TRBD2 aligns across 12 bases. Germline V gene data show CDR1 as MDHEN and CDR2 as SYDVKM. The V gene end was trimmed by 2 bases and the J gene end by 5 bases; junction bases not matched to a gene: 7. The CDR3 sequence is 16 residues long. The CDR3 DNA is TGTGCCAGCAGTTTACTAGCGGGAGGGCCTATACACGAGCAGTACTTC. Protein sequence: CASSLLAGGPIHEQYF. The variable domain in full, completed from reference TRBV28 and TRBJ2-7, reads DVKVTQSSRYLVKRTGEKVFLECVQDMDHENMFWYRQDPGLGLRLIYFSYDVKMKEKGDIPEGYSVSREKKERFSLILESASTNQTSMYLCASSLLAGGPIHEQYFGPGTRLTVT.

The gene calls are TRBV5-4 and TRBJ1-1, with D tentatively TRBD1 (6 bases). The V gene's germline CDR1 is SGHNT and CDR2 YYREEE (reference sequence). There are 14 residues in the CDR3. V lost 4 bases and J lost 5, with 15 bases in between. The CDR3 bases are TGTGCCAGCAGCCCATTAGGAGGGGGTACTGAAGCTTTCTTT. Amino acid sequence: CASSPLGGGTEAFF. Combining the CDR3 with reference TRBV5-4 and TRBJ1-1 gives the whole variable domain ETGVTQSPTHLIKTRGQQVTLRCSSQSGHNTVSWYQQALGQGPQFIFQYYREEENGRGNFPPRFSGLQFPNYSSELNVNALELDDSALYLCASSPLGGGTEAFFGQGTRLTVV.

This clone was picked up a small number of times. The chain carries TRBV27 and TRBJ2-7; D is possibly TRBD2 (5 bases). This CDR3 has 15 amino acids. Trimming removed 4 bases at V and 4 bases at J, with 17 bases between. Per the germline V gene, CDR1 is MNHEY and CDR2 is SMNVEV (reference sequence). CDR3 nucleotides: TGTGCCAGCAGTTCACTAGATTCCCTCGGGTACGAGCAGTACGTC. Its translation: CASSSLDSLGYEQYV.

The chain employs TRBV9 and TRBJ2-5, with 10 nucleotides matching TRBD2. The CDR3 is made up of 16 amino acids. Germline V gene sequence: CDR1 SGDLS, CDR2 YYNGEE. With 4 bases clipped from V and 1 base from J, the junction kept 7 bases outside the gene matches. The CDR3 nucleotides are TGTGCCAGCAGCCCCCCCCAGCGGGGGGGCCAAGAGACCCAGTACTTC. It specifies CASSPPQRGGQETQYF.